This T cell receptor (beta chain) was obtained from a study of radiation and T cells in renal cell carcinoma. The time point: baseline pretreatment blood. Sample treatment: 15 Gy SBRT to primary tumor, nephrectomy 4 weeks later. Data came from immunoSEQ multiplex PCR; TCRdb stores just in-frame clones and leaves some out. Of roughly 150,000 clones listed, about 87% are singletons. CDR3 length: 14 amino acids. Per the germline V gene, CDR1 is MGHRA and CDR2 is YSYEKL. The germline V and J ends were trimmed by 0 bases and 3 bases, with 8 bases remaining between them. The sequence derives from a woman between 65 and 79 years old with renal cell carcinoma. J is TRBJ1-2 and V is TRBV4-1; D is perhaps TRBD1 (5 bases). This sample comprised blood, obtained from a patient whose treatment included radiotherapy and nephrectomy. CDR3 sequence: CASSQDLGHYGYTF. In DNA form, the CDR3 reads TGCGCCAGCAGCCAAGATTTGGGGCACTATGGCTACACCTTC.